What follows is one T cell receptor (beta chain) and its context. This record comes from a study of OX40 agonist ivuxolimab in advanced cancers. Study background: Three patients got partial responses; one had hepatocellular carcinoma and two had cutaneous melanoma.

Sequenced by immunoSEQ multiplex PCR; TCRdb stores in-frame clones only, minus some. Among roughly 49,000 clones listed, nearly 80% were seen once. This CDR3 has 12 amino acids. Germline CDR1 and CDR2: SGHAT and FQNNGV. V was pared by 6 bases and J by 3 bases, with 9 bases between. This sequence was found in an adult with an advanced solid tumor such as melanoma, head and neck, liver or kidney cancer. V usage is TRBV11-2 and J usage is TRBJ2-7; D not certain. The starting material was CD4+ or CD8+ T cells sorted from blood, obtained in a trial of the OX40 agonist ivuxolimab. The CDR3 loop reads CASSPNSYEQYF. In nucleotides, the CDR3 is TGTGCCAGCAGTCCCAACAGCTACGAGCAGTACTTC.